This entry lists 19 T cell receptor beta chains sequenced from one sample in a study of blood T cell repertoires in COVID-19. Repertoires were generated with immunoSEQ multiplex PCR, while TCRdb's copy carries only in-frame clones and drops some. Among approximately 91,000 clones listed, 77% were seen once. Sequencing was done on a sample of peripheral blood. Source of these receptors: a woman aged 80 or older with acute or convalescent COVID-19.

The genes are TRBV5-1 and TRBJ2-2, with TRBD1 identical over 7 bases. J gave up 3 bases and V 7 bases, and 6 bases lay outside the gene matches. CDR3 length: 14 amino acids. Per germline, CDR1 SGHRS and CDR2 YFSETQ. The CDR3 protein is CASARTGDTGELFF. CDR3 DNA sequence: TGCGCCAGCGCACGGACAGGTGACACCGGGGAGCTGTTTTTT.

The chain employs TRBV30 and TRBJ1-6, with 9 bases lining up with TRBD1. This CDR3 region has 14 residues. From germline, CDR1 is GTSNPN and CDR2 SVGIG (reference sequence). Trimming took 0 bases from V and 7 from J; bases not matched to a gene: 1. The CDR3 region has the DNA TGTGCCTGGAGTGTAGACAGGGGGAATTCACCCCTCCACTTT. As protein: CAWSVDRGNSPLHF.

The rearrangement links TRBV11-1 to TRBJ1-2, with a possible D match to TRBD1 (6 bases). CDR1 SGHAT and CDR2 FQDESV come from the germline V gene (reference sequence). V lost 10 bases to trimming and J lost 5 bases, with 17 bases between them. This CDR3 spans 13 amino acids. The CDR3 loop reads CATSRDGQYGYTF. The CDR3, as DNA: TGTGCCACCTCTCGCGACGGACAGTATGGCTACACCTTC.

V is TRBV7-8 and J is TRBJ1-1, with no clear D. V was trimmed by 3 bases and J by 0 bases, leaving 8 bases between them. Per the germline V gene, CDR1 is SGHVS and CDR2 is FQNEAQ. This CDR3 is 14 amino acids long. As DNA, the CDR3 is TGTGCCAGCAGCTTGAACTTCGTGAACACTGAAGCTTTCTTT. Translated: CASSLNFVNTEAFF.

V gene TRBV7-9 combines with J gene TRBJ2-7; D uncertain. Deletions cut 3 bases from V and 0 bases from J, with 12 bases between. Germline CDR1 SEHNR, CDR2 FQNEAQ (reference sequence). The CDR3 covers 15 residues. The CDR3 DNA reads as TGTGCCAGCAGCTTCTCCGCATCGGGCTCCTACGAGCAGTACTTC. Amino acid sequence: CASSFSASGSYEQYF.

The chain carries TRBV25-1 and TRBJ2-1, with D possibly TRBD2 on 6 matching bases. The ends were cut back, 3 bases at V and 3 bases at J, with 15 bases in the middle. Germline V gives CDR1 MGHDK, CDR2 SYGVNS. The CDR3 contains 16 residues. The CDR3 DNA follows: TGTGCCAGCAGTGAGGCTGCGGGAATTTACTACAATGAGCAGTTCTTC. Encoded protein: CASSEAAGIYYNEQFF.

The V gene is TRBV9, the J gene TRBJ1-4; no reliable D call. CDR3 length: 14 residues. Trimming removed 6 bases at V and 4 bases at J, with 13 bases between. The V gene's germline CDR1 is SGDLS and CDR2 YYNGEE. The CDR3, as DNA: TGTGCCAGCAACACCGACGGGTTTAATGAAAAACTGTTTTTT. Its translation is CASNTDGFNEKLFF.

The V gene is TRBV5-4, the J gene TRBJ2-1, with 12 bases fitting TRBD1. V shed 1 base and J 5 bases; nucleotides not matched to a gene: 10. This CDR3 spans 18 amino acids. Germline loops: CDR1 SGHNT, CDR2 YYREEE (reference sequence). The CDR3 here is CASSLKGTGGWSNNEQFF. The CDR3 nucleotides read TGTGCCAGCAGCTTGAAAGGGACAGGGGGCTGGAGTAACAATGAGCAGTTCTTC.

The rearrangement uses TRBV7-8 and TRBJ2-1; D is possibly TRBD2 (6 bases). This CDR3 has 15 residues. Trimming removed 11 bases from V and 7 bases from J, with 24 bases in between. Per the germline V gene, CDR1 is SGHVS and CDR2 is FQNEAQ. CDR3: CALGPVHGAGNEQFF. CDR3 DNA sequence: TGTGCCTTAGGGCCTGTTCATGGGGCGGGGAATGAGCAGTTCTTC.

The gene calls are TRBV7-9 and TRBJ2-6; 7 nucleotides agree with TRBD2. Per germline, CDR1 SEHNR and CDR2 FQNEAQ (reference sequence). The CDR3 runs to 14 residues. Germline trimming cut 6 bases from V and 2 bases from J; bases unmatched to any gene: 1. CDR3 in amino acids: CASRRGTGANVLTF. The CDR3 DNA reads TGTGCCAGCAGGCGGGGGACTGGGGCCAACGTCCTGACTTTC.

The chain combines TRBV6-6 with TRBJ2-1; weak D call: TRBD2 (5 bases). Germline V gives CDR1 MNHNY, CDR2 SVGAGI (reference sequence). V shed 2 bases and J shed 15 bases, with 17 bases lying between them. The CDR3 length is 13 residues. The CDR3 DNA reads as TGTGCCAGCAGTTACCCGGGATTTCCACGGGGGTTCTTC. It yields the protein CASSYPGFPRGFF.

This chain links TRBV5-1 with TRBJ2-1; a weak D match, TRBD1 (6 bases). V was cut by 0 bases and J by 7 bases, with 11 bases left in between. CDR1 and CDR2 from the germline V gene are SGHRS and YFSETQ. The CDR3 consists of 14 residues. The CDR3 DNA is TGCGCCAGCAGCTTGGCAGGGGACCCTAATGAGCAGTTCTTC. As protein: CASSLAGDPNEQFF.

The CDR3 here is CASSQTGGAGGYTF. CDR3 bases: TGTGCCAGCAGTCAAACAGGGGGCGCGGGTGGCTACACCTTC. The chain combines TRBV28 with TRBJ1-2; 9 nucleotides line up with TRBD1. J gave up 7 bases and V 5 bases, and 8 bases lay outside the gene matches. Germline CDR1 reads MDHEN; CDR2 reads SYDVKM. The CDR3 extends over 14 amino acids.

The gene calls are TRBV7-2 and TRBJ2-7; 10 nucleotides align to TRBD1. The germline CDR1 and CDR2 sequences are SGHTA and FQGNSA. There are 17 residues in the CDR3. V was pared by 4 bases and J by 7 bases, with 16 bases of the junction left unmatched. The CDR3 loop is CASSSRLTGGPHREQYF. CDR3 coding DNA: TGTGCCAGCAGCTCCCGCTTGACAGGGGGCCCTCATAGGGAGCAGTACTTC.

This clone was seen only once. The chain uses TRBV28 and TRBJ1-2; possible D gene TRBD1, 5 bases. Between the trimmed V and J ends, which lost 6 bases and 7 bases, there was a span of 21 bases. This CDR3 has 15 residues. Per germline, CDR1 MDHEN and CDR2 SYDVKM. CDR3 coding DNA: TGTGCCAGCAGCCTTTCCGTAGTTGGGGCTGGTGGCTACACCTTC. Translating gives CASSLSVVGAGGYTF.

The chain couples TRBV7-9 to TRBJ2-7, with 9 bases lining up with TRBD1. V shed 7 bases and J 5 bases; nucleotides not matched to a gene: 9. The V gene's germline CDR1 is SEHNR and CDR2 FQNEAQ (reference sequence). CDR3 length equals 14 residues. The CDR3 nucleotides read TGTGCCAGCACCCCCGGGACAGGGTCGAACGAGCAGTACTTC. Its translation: CASTPGTGSNEQYF.

CDR3 sequence reads: CASSLVERWETQYF. The CDR3, as DNA: TGTGCCAGCAGCTTAGTGGAGCGTTGGGAGACCCAGTACTTC. V and J are TRBV7-9 and TRBJ2-5, with unresolved D. CDR1 SEHNR and CDR2 FQNEAQ come from the germline V gene (reference sequence). The CDR3 has 14 amino acids. Trimming shortened V by 1 base and J by 5 bases, and 11 bases separated the two germline ends.

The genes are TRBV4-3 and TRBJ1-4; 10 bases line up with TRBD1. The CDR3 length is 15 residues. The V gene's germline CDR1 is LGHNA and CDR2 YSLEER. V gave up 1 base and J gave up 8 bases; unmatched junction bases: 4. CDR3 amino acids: CASSQVGTGEEKLFF. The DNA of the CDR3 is TGCGCCAGCAGCCAAGTGGGGACAGGGGAGGAAAAACTGTTTTTT.

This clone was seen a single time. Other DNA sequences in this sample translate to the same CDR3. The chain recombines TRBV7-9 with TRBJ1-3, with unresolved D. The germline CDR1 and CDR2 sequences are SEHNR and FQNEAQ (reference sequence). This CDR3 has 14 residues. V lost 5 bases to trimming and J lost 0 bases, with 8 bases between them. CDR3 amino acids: CASSLDSSGNTIYF. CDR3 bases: TGTGCCAGCAGCCTTGACTCCTCTGGAAACACCATATATTTT.